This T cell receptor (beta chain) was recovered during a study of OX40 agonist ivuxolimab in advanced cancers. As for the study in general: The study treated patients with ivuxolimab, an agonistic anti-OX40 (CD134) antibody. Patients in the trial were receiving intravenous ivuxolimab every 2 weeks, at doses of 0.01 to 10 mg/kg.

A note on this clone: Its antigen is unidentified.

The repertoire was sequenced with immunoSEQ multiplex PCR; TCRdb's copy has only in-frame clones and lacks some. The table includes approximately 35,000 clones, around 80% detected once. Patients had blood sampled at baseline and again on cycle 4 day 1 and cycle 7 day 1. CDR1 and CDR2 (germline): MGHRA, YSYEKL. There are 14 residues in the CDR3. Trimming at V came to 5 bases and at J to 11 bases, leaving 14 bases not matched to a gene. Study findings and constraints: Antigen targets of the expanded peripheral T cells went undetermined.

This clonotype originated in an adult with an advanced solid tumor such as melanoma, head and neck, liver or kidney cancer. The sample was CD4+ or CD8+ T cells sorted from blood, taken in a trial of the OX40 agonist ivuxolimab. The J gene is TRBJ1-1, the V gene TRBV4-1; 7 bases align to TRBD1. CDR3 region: CASSSRTGQLEAFF. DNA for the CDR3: TGCGCCAGCAGCAGCCGTACGGGACAGCTAGAGGCTTTCTTT.